Each of the 8 T cell receptor beta chains below was sequenced from the same sample in a study of identical twins. In TCRdb, the 5' RACE reads were re-called with MiXCR into one record per CDR3 protein. The data show approximately 550,000 distinct CDR3 sequences, with around 22% seen just once and roughly 0.5% held by the top ten. This sample also belongs to another study, concerning yellow fever vaccine responses in identical twins.

Material: CD4+ T cells sorted from blood. Receptors were obtained from a woman aged 18-30 years in good health.

The chain recombines TRBV12-3 or TRBV12-4 with TRBJ2-2, with D possibly matching TRBD1 (5 bases). The V end lost 6 bases, the J end lost 6 bases, and 11 bases lay between the germline ends. The CDR3 totals 13 residues. Here the CDR3 DNA reads TGTGCCAGCAGCCGACAGTACCCCGGGGAGCTGTTTTTT. Translating gives CASSRQYPGELFF.

This clonotype turned up a few times. The chain carries TRBV4-1 and TRBJ2-7; D gene ambiguous. This CDR3 region has 14 residues. Deletions cut 0 bases from V and 1 base from J, with 7 bases between. Germline assignment: CDR1 MGHRA and CDR2 YSYEKL. Written as DNA, the CDR3 is TGCGCCAGCAGCCAAGAATGGGTTTCCTACGAGCAGTACTTC. It codes for CASSQEWVSYEQYF.

This clonotype occurred a few times. The J gene is TRBJ2-5, the V gene TRBV20-1; tentatively, D is TRBD2 (6 bases). V was clipped by 0 bases and J by 1 base, with 15 bases between them. The CDR3 sequence is 16 residues long. The germline V gene has CDR1 DFQATT and CDR2 SNEGSKA (reference sequence). The CDR3 is CSARDAGTNFQETQYF. CDR3 nucleotide sequence: TGCAGTGCTAGAGATGCGGGGACCAACTTCCAAGAGACCCAGTACTTC.

The J gene is TRBJ2-3, the V gene TRBV10-3; D not certain. This CDR3 has 15 amino acids. Trimming took 3 bases from V and 0 from J, leaving 10 bases between them. The germline V gene has CDR1 ENHRY and CDR2 SYGVKD. The CDR3: CAISEWRLSTDTQYF. CDR3 bases: TGTGCCATCAGTGAATGGCGGCTTAGCACAGATACGCAGTATTTT.

V is TRBV12-5 and J is TRBJ2-7; 9 bases match TRBD1. Trimming took 2 bases from V and 1 from J; bases not matched to a gene: 9. Germline CDR1 and CDR2: LGHNT and FRNRAP. This CDR3 contains 17 residues. Here the CDR3 DNA reads TGTGCTAGTGGTTTGCCGCCCGGGACAGGGTTTTCCTACGAGCAGTACGTC. Translated: CASGLPPGTGFSYEQYV.

In its sample, this clonotype was seen a few times. The chain recombines TRBV27 with TRBJ1-4; 7 bases align to TRBD1. Unmatched junction bases numbered 6, after V lost 4 bases and J lost 7 bases. In germline, CDR1 is MNHEY, CDR2 SMNVEV (reference sequence). This CDR3 contains 14 residues. The CDR3, as DNA: TGTGCCAGCAGTTACAGGGGAATTGGTGAAAAACTGTTTTTT. The encoded protein is CASSYRGIGEKLFF.

This clonotype was recorded at least ten times. The chain carries TRBV24-1 and TRBJ2-1, with 12 bases lining up with TRBD2. V lost 3 bases to trimming and J lost 4 bases; unmatched junction nucleotides: 3. The germline CDR1 and CDR2 sequences are KGHDR and SFDVKD. This CDR3 region has 16 residues. Written as DNA, the CDR3 is TGTGCCACCAGTGATCCGACTAGCGGGGGATACAATGAGCAGTTCTTC. Encoded protein: CATSDPTSGGYNEQFF.

The chain carries TRBV6-1 and TRBJ1-4; D is uncertain. The CDR3 contains 15 residues. Germline CDR1 reads MNHNS; CDR2 reads SASEGT. V was clipped by 6 bases and J by 6 bases, with 17 bases between them. CDR3 nucleotides: TGTGCCAGCAGACCCCTGTGGAGGGATCATGAAAAACTGTTTTTT. It encodes CASRPLWRDHEKLFF.